The entry below gives a single T cell receptor (beta chain) sequence along with its context. The record originates from a study of blood T cell repertoires in COVID-19. Germline V lookup: CDR1 SGHVS, CDR2 FNYEAQ. There are 16 residues in the CDR3. V lost 5 bases, J lost 4 bases, and 10 bases stayed unmatched. Here immunoSEQ multiplex PCR was the method, and the copy in TCRdb shows in-frame clones only, minus some. This table holds 400,000 to 500,000 clones, over 75% found once. The clonotype originates from a woman younger than 30 who had been exposed to COVID-19. Material for sequencing was PBMCs or T cells enriched from blood (not recorded which). The chain combines TRBV7-6 with TRBJ2-1; 8 bases map to TRBD2. This CDR3 reads CASSPRVAGKYNEQFF. The CDR3, as DNA: TGTGCCAGCAGCCCCCGGGTAGCGGGGAAGTACAATGAGCAGTTCTTC.